This TCR beta chain was sequenced for a study of cytomegalovirus exposure and HLA in healthy donors. PCR was performed using 60 Vbeta and 13 Jbeta primers. Clones were sequenced by immunoSEQ multiplex PCR, and TCRdb holds only the in-frame ones, with some missing. The sample includes 150,000 to 250,000 clones, about 80% of them seen just once. The CDR3 spans 12 residues. Germline values: CDR1 LNHDA, CDR2 SQIVND (reference sequence). The study's findings and limits: According to the study, 150 to 200 TCR beta chains were cytomegalovirus-associated. Analyzed later, association rates of TCRs varied across HLA loci, with DRB1 most and HLA-C fewest.

A remark on this clone: Its specificity is not known.

This rearrangement joins TRBV19 to TRBJ1-2; D possibly corresponds to TRBD1 (5 bases). The sample taken for sequencing was PBMCs. This TCR was sampled from a man aged 30 to 39 in good health and CMV-seronegative. The CDR3 sequence: CAGGGEDYGYTF. The CDR3 nucleotides are TGTGCTGGGGGGGGAGAAGACTATGGCTACACCTTC.